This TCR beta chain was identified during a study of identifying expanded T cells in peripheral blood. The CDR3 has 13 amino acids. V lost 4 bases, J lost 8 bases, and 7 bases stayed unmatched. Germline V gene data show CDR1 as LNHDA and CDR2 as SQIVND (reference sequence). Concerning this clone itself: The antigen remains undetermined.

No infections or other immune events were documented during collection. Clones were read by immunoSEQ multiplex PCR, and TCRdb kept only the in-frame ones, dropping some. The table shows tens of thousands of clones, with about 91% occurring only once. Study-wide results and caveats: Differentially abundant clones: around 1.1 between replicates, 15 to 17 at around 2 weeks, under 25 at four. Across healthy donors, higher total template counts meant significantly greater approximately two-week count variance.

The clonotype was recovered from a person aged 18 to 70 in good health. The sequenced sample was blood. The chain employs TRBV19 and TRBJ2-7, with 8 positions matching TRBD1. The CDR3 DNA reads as TGTGCCAGTAGTAGGGGACAGGAGTCCAAGCAGTACTTC. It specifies CASSRGQESKQYF.